This paragraph covers one T cell receptor (beta chain) sequence. In this sample, this clonotype turned up a few times. The antigen this receptor binds is unknown. No base quality values were provided; no much bigger clone lies one nucleotide off. Taken with the paper, the label for treatment or condition translates to: allogeneic hematopoietic cell transplantation with graft depleted of TCRalphabeta T cells and CD19 B cells. The children who served as transplant recipients had been given grafts of TCRalphabeta/CD19-depleted allogeneic hematopoietic cells. These data belong to a study of T-cell reconstitution after alpha-beta-depleted transplantation in children (TCRdb year 2016). Background on the whole study: T-cell immune reconstitution after TCRalphabeta/CD19-depleted allogeneic hematopoietic cell transplantation in children was quantitatively tracked in the study by means of TCR repertoire profiling. Points the paper makes about the study in general: The frequencies of hyperexpanded clones fell over the following months, and after one year, T-cell counts and TCRbeta diversity were mostly attributed to newly produced T cells. The apparently early alphabetaT-cell count recovery about two months after transplant was reportedly dependent on only several hundred rapidly expanded clones derived from non-depleted graft cells. The high TCRbeta diversity at day 60 in some patients was ascribed to recipient T cells and intrathymic progenitors that had survived conditioning.

Library generation was performed with PCR. The sequencer was an Illumina HiSeq 2500. To normalize quantification of the TCRbeta repertoire, the TCR libraries were built with molecular barcoding that relied on unique molecular identifiers. Using fastp at Q25 and MiXCR, TCRdb reprocessed the public reads and kept productive beta chains. Rows merge per CDR3 protein into single entries with the most common DNA and genes. This sample comprises approximately 190,000 distinct CDR3 sequences, roughly 8.1% of them detected only once. 35% to 45% of the sample is taken by the ten largest. CDR1 is given as MGHRA and CDR2 as YSYEKL, both from the germline V gene. V was cut back by 0 bases and J by 5 bases, leaving a gap of 16 bases between them. The CDR3 measures 16 amino acids from cysteine to phenylalanine. Only the CDR3 region is kept as DNA, spanning 48 bases read in frame from base 1.

The rearrangement combines TRBV4-1 with TRBJ2-5; the D match is possibly TRBD1 or TRBD2, with 5 bases aligned in each. The sequenced sample was PBMCs, mostly from graft donor cells, obtained 360 days after TCRalphabeta/CD19-depleted stem cell transplant. The clonotype originates from a male patient aged 2-15 years who had a stem cell transplant for acute myeloid leukemia, so the T cells may come from the graft donor. The CDR3 sequence is CASSQDGRGPGETQYF. The DNA sequence reads TGCGCCAGCAGCCAAGACGGACGGGGCCCAGGTGAGACCCAGTACTTC.